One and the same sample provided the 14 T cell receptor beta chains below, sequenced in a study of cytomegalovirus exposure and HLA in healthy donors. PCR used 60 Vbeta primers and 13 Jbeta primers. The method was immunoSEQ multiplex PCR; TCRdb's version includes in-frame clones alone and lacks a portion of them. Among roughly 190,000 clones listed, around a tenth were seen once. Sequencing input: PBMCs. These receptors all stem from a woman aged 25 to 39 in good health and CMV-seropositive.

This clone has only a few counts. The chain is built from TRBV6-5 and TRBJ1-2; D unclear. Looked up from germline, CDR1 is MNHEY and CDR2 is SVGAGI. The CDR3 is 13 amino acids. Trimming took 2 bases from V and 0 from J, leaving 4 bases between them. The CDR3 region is CASSYRANYGYTF. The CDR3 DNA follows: TGTGCCAGCAGTTACCGAGCTAACTATGGCTACACCTTC.

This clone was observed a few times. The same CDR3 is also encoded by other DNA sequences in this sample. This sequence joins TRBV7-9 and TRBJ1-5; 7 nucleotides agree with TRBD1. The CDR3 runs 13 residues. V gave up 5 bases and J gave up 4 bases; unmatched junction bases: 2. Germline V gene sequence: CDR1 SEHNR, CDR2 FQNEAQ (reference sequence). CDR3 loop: CASSQTGNQPQHF. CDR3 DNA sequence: TGTGCCAGCAGCCAGACAGGGAATCAGCCCCAGCATTTT. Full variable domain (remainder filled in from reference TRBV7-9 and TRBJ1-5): DTGVSQNPRHKITKRGQNVTFRCDPISEHNRLYWYRQTLGQGPEFLTYFQNEAQLEKSRLLSDRFSAERPKGSFSTLEIQRTEQGDSAMYLCASSQTGNQPQHFGDGTRLSIL.

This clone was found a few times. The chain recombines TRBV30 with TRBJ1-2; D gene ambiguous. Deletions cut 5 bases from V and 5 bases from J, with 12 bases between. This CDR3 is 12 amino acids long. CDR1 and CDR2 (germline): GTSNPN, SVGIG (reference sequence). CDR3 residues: CAWWLPPYGYTF. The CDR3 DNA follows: TGTGCCTGGTGGCTGCCACCATATGGCTACACCTTC.

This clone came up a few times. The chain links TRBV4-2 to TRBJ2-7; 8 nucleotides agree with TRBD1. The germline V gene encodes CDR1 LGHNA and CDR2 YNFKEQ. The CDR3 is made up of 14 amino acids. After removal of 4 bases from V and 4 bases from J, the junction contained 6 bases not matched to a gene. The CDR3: CASSLTGQGYEQYF. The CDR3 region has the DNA TGTGCCAGCAGCCTAACCGGACAGGGTTACGAGCAGTACTTC.

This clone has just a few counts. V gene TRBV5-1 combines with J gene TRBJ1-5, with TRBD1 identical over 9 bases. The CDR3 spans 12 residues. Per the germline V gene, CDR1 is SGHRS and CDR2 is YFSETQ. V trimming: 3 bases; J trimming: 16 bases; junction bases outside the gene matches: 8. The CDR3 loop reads CASSWADRGGHF. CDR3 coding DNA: TGCGCCAGCAGCTGGGCGGACAGGGGAGGACATTTT. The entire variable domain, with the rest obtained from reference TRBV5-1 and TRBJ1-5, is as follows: KAGVTQTPRYLIKTRGQQVTLSCSPISGHRSVSWYQQTPGQGLQFLFEYFSETQRNKGNFPGRFSGRQFSNSRSEMNVSTLELGDSALYLCASSWADRGGHFGDGTRLSIL.

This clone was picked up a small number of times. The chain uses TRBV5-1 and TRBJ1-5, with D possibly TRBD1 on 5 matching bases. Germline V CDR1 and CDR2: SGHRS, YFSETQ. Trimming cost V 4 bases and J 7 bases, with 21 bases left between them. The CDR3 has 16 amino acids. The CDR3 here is CASSPKRAVRQQPQHF. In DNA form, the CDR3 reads TGCGCCAGCAGCCCTAAACGCGCTGTACGACAGCAGCCCCAGCATTTT.

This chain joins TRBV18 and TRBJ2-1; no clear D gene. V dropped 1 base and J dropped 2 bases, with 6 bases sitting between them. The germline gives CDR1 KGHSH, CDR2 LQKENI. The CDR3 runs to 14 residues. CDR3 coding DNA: TGTGCCAGCTCACCACTCGTTCCCTACAATGAGCAGTTCTTC. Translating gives CASSPLVPYNEQFF. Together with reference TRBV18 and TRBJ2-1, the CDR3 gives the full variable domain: NAGVMQNPRHLVRRRGQEARLRCSPMKGHSHVYWYRQLPEEGLKFMVYLQKENIIDESGMPKERFSAEFPKEGPSILRIQQVVRGDSAAYFCASSPLVPYNEQFFGPGTRLTVL.

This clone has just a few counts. The CDR3 is CASSSRDNYGYTF. CDR3 bases: TGTGCCAGCAGCTCCAGGGATAACTATGGCTACACCTTC. The rearrangement joins TRBV5-4 to TRBJ1-2; perhaps TRBD1 as D (5 bases). V was clipped by 3 bases and J by 1 base, with 7 bases between them. The CDR3 contains 13 residues. In germline, CDR1 is SGHNT, CDR2 YYREEE (reference sequence).

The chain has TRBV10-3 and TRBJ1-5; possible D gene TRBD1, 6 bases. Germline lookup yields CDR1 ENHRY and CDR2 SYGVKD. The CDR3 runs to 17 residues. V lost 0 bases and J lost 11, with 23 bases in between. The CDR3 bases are TGTGCCATCAGTGAGTCATTGGGCACCGGGGGGGCCAGTACCCAGCATTTT. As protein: CAISESLGTGGASTQHF.

CDR3 DNA: TGTGCCTGGAGTGACGTCAGCGGGAGTCTCGACGAGCAGTACTTC. Protein: CAWSDVSGSLDEQYF. The rearrangement joins TRBV30 to TRBJ2-5, with 8 bases that match TRBD2. The end of the DNA is better explained by TRBJ2-7, so the J call may be wrong. The CDR3 is 15 amino acids. Germline CDR1 is GTSNPN and CDR2 is SVGIG (reference sequence).

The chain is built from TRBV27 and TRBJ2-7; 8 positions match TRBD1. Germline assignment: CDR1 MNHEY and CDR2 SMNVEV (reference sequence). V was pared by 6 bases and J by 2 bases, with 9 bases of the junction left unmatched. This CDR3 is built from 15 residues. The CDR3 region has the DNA TGTGCCAGCAGACCTGCAGGGGGCAGCGCCTACGAGCAGTACTTC. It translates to CASRPAGGSAYEQYF.

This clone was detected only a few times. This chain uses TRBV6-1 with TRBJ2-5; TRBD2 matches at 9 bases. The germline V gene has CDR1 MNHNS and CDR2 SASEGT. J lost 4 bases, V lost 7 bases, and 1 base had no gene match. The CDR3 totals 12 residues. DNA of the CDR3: TGTGCCAGCATACTAGCGGGAGAGACCCAGTACTTC. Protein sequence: CASILAGETQYF.

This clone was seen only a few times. The chain's CDR3 is CASSLGELAVLPYEQYF. In DNA form, the CDR3 reads TGTGCCAGCAGCTTAGGCGAACTAGCGGTTCTCCCCTACGAGCAGTACTTC. The rearrangement joins TRBV7-9 to TRBJ2-7, with 8 bases that match TRBD2. The CDR3 contains 17 residues. Germline V lookup: CDR1 SEHNR, CDR2 FQNEAQ (reference sequence). V lost 1 base to trimming and J lost 2 bases; unmatched junction nucleotides: 10.

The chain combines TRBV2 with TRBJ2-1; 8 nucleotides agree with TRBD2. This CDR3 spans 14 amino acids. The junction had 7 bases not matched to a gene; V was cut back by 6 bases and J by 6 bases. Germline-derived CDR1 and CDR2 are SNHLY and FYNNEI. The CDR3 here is CASRPGTSFNEQFF. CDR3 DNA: TGTGCCAGCAGACCCGGGACTAGTTTCAATGAGCAGTTCTTC.